This T cell receptor (beta chain) was captured in a study (TCRdb year 2016). Details on this clonotype: This clone's antigen is unknown. No per-base quality is available; no much larger clone lies one base away.

The method behind the library was RT-PCR. Sequencing was carried out with an Illumina MiSeq. Through fastp at Q25 and MiXCR, TCRdb rebuilt clones from the public reads, retaining in-frame beta chains. Each entry merges the rows of one CDR3 protein and shows their most common DNA and genes. The sample contains about 680,000 distinct CDR3 sequences, about 14% of them found a single time. The biggest ten clones account for 3.6% of the sample. Trimming takes 4 bases from V and 1 base from J, and the germline ends sit 10 bases apart. From cysteine to phenylalanine, the CDR3 is 15 amino acids long. Only the CDR3 portion is preserved as DNA: 45 bases, with reading frame beginning at the first base. CDR1 and CDR2, looked up from the germline V gene, are SGHVS and FNYEAQ.

This sequence uses TRBV7-6 and TRBJ2-2, with TRBD2 as a weak D call on 5 bases. The material sequenced was memory CD4+ T cells from blood. This TCR was recovered from a female donor in good health, serving as a healthy control. The CDR3 in this case is CASSSTRGNTGELFF. In nucleotides, the sequence is TGTGCCAGCAGCTCAACCCGGGGGAACACCGGGGAGCTGTTTTTT.